The 4 T cell receptor beta chains below were found in one sample sequenced in a study of blood T cell repertoires in COVID-19. Sequencing was performed with immunoSEQ multiplex PCR; in TCRdb, only in-frame clones are kept and a portion is missing. In the table there are roughly 70,000 clones, around 79% of which are singletons. The sequenced sample was peripheral blood. Receptors originate from a man between 60 and 70 years old with acute or convalescent COVID-19.

As concerns this clone: A read error is possible here, since a much larger clone lies one base away. This same CDR3 is encoded by further DNA sequences in the sample. This chain joins TRBV6-6 and TRBJ1-1; 7 nucleotides agree with TRBD1. The ends lost 3 bases at V and 3 bases at J; junction bases unmatched: 7. The length of the CDR3 is 15 residues. Germline CDR1 and CDR2: MNHNY and SVGAGI (reference sequence). CDR3 in amino acids: CASSYKGARYTEAFF. CDR3 bases: TGTGCCAGCAGTTATAAGGGGGCTCGATACACTGAAGCTTTCTTT.

The V gene is TRBV2, the J gene TRBJ1-5; D is uncertain. From germline, CDR1 is SNHLY and CDR2 FYNNEI. CDR3 size: 13 residues. V was shortened by 6 bases and J by 5 bases, with 11 bases between the two germline ends. CDR3 residues: CASSPGSDQPQHF. CDR3 sequence (DNA): TGTGCCAGCAGCCCGGGGTCTGATCAGCCCCAGCATTTT. Full variable domain (outside the CDR3, taken from reference TRBV2 and TRBJ1-5): EPEVTQTPSHQVTQMGQEVILRCVPISNHLYFYWYRQILGQKVEFLVSFYNNEISEKSEIFDDQFSVERPDGSNFTLKIRSTKLEDSAMYFCASSPGSDQPQHFGDGTRLSIL.

The chain combines TRBV10-1 with TRBJ2-1; 8 bases are shared with TRBD1. This CDR3 has 14 amino acids. J was trimmed by 5 bases and V by 6 bases; bases with no gene match: 6. Germline loops: CDR1 WNHNN, CDR2 SYGVQD (reference sequence). CDR3 sequence (DNA): TGCGCCAGCAGCGGACAGGGCGTTCACAATGAGCAGTTCTTC. This translates into CASSGQGVHNEQFF.

The genes are TRBV3-1 (or the pseudogene TRBV3-2) and TRBJ2-3; 10 bases agree with TRBD2. Germline V lookup: CDR1 LGHDT, CDR2 YNNKEL (reference sequence). With V trimmed by 0 bases and J by 5 bases, 5 bases remained unmatched. The CDR3 is made up of 16 amino acids. The CDR3 sequence: CASSQDASGGGDTQYF. The DNA for the CDR3 is TGTGCCAGCAGCCAAGACGCTAGCGGGGGCGGAGATACGCAGTATTTT.